These 14 T cell receptor beta chains were all obtained from the same sample, sequenced in a study of cytomegalovirus exposure and HLA in healthy donors. Amplification used 60 Vbeta primers and 13 Jbeta primers. TCRdb's table, derived via immunoSEQ multiplex PCR, lists solely in-frame clones and lacks some. The sample lists about 59,000 clones; about 81% were seen once. Sample: PBMCs. Receptors originate from a man younger than 45 in good health and CMV-seropositive.

The V and J genes are TRBV9 and TRBJ1-5; 7 bases line up with TRBD1. The CDR3 runs 15 residues. Trimming at V came to 2 bases and at J to 6 bases, leaving 8 bases not matched to a gene. CDR1 and CDR2 from the germline V gene are SGDLS and YYNGEE. Here the CDR3 DNA reads TGTGCCAGCAGCGTCAAGGGGACAGTTGGTCAGCCCCAGCATTTT. This gives the protein CASSVKGTVGQPQHF.

V and J are TRBV29-1 and TRBJ1-1, with 8 positions matching TRBD1. The CDR3 is 14 residues long. Germline CDR1 SQVTM, CDR2 ANQGSEA. V lost 8 bases, J lost 4 bases, and 12 bases stayed unmatched. The CDR3 here is CSSIYTGGSTEAFF. CDR3 DNA: TGCAGCTCTATCTATACAGGGGGGAGCACTGAAGCTTTCTTT.

The chain has TRBV5-5 and TRBJ1-5; D remains unclear. The V gene lost 1 base and the J gene lost 4 bases, with 3 bases spanning the gap. This CDR3 comprises 12 residues. CDR1 is SGHKS, CDR2 YYEKEE, per germline (reference sequence). CDR3 in amino acids: CASSLLNQPQHF. CDR3 DNA: TGTGCCAGCAGCTTGCTGAATCAGCCCCAGCATTTT.

CDR3 in DNA: TGTGCCAGCAGCTTAGGGACCCCTAGCTTAGCTTTCTTT. As protein: CASSLGTPSLAFF. This rearrangement joins TRBV7-2 to TRBJ1-1, with D unclear. The germline V and J ends were trimmed by 1 base and 10 bases, with 13 bases remaining between them. The CDR3 length is 13 residues. Germline V gene sequence: CDR1 SGHTA, CDR2 FQGNSA.

The rearrangement uses TRBV7-8 and TRBJ2-1; 7 bases align to TRBD2. This CDR3 has 14 residues. Germline V gene data show CDR1 as SGHVS and CDR2 as FQNEAQ. Unmatched junction bases numbered 4, after V lost 2 bases and J lost 6 bases. The CDR3 sequence: CASSLTRGSNEQFF. CDR3 sequence (DNA): TGTGCCAGCAGCTTAACGCGGGGGAGCAATGAGCAGTTCTTC.

This rearrangement joins TRBV7-2 to TRBJ2-7; D is unclear. Germline-derived CDR1 and CDR2 are SGHTA and FQGNSA. CDR3 length: 13 residues. V gave up 0 bases and J gave up 3 bases, with 6 bases separating them. The chain's CDR3 is CASSLAGRYEQYF. In DNA form, the CDR3 reads TGTGCCAGCAGCTTAGCGGGCCGCTACGAGCAGTACTTC.

The chain combines TRBV19 with TRBJ2-1, with TRBD1 matching 7 bases. This CDR3 contains 17 residues. Germline lookup yields CDR1 LNHDA and CDR2 SQIVND (reference sequence). Trimming removed 3 bases from V and 7 bases from J; junction bases left unmatched: 15. The CDR3 DNA reads as TGTGCCAGTAGTATCCTCCCGACAGGGCCGATTTCGAATGAGCAGTTCTTC. Translation gives CASSILPTGPISNEQFF.

J is TRBJ2-7 and V is TRBV7-3, with D perhaps TRBD2 (6 bases). Trimming stripped 6 bases from V and 2 bases from J, with 20 bases between. This CDR3 comprises 16 residues. Germline lookup yields CDR1 SGHTA and CDR2 FQGTGA. CDR3: CASSINRRALAYEQYF. CDR3 nucleotides: TGTGCCAGCAGTATAAACAGGAGGGCGTTGGCCTACGAGCAGTACTTC. Drawing the rest from reference TRBV7-3 and TRBJ2-7, the complete variable domain is GAGVSQTPSNKVTEKGKYVELRCDPISGHTALYWYRQSLGQGPEFLIYFQGTGAADDSGLPNDRFFAVRPEGSVSTLKIQRTERGDSAVYLCASSINRRALAYEQYFGPGTRLTVT.

Only a few counts were recorded for this clone. This chain uses TRBV30 with TRBJ1-6; no firm D call. Trimming took off 4 bases at V and 4 bases at J, with 8 bases between the two ends. The CDR3 covers 13 residues. The germline V gene has CDR1 GTSNPN and CDR2 SVGIG (reference sequence). The CDR3, as DNA: TGTGCCTGGAAGGACTGGTATAATTCACCCCTCCACTTT. As protein: CAWKDWYNSPLHF.

In this sample, this clone turned up a few times. One end of the junction does not line up with germline, which may come from a read error. The rearrangement links TRBV27 to TRBJ2-7, with 7 bases identical to TRBD1. The CDR3 has 15 amino acids. Per germline, CDR1 MNHEY and CDR2 SMNVEV (reference sequence). The chain's CDR3 is CASSPFRDRAYQQYF. As DNA, the CDR3 is TGTGCCAGCAGCCCCTTCCGGGACAGAGCCTACCAGCAGTACTTC.

The chain is built from TRBV4-1 and TRBJ2-7; the D gene is possibly TRBD2 (6 bases). The CDR3 runs to 16 residues. V was trimmed by 3 bases and J by 6 bases, leaving 21 bases between them. Germline V CDR1 and CDR2: MGHRA, YSYEKL. DNA of the CDR3: TGCGCCAGCAGCCAGAGCACCGGGACTTCCCGAGGCGAGCAGTACTTC. Its translation is CASSQSTGTSRGEQYF.

This clone was seen a few times. V is TRBV5-5 and J is TRBJ1-1, with a weak D call TRBD1 (5 bases). This CDR3 contains 15 residues. V was clipped by 4 bases and J by 0 bases, with 13 bases between them. Per germline, CDR1 SGHKS and CDR2 YYEKEE (reference sequence). CDR3 residues: CASSGVGEVNTEAFF. The CDR3, as DNA: TGTGCCAGCAGCGGGGTGGGGGAGGTGAACACTGAAGCTTTCTTT.

The chain is built from TRBV7-3 and TRBJ2-3; 9 bases are a match to TRBD2. Germline V gene data show CDR1 as SGHTA and CDR2 as FQGTGA. Unmatched junction bases numbered 3, after V lost 4 bases and J lost 1 base. There are 15 residues in the CDR3. CDR3 region: CASSSLAGGTDTQYF. The CDR3 nucleotides are TGTGCCAGCAGCTCCTTAGCGGGAGGCACAGATACGCAGTATTTT.

The V gene is TRBV7-2, the J gene TRBJ1-3; 9 bases agree with TRBD1. This CDR3 region has 16 residues. V lost 5 bases, J lost 3 bases, and 8 bases stayed unmatched. From germline, CDR1 is SGHTA and CDR2 FQGNSA. The CDR3 coding sequence is TGTGCCAGCAGCAGGGCCGGGACAGGGTTTGGAAACACCATATATTTT. It encodes CASSRAGTGFGNTIYF.